A single sample is the source of the 28 T cell receptor beta chains below, sequenced in a study of vaccination and CD4 T cells after COVID-19. These receptors are not linked to any known antigen. Sequenced with the Oncomine TCR Beta short-read assay was DNA taken from cultured CD4+ T cells. TCRdb re-called the PCR reads through MiXCR, storing one row per CDR3 protein. Of 20,000 or so distinct CDR3 sequences listed, 26% are singletons. The treatment here: roughly 10-day PBMC culture with coronavirus spike peptide pools or control peptides (ViraFEST assay). Sequenced sample: cultured CD4+ T cells from blood. The receptors here all came from a human donor with COVID-19.

In its sample, this clonotype was seen a few times. The gene calls are TRBV6-1 and TRBJ2-2; possible D gene TRBD1, 6 bases. Per the germline V gene, CDR1 is MNHNS and CDR2 is SASEGT. Trimming removed 7 bases at V and 0 bases at J, with 12 bases between. The CDR3 is made up of 15 amino acids. The CDR3 DNA reads as TGTGCCAGCAACAAAGGACAGTCGAACACCGGGGAGCTGTTTTTT. Its translation: CASNKGQSNTGELFF.

This clonotype has more than one count but fewer than ten. The rearrangement joins TRBV6-1 to TRBJ2-5; tentatively, D is TRBD1 (6 bases). V was trimmed by 4 bases and J by 2 bases, leaving 14 bases between them. Germline CDR1 and CDR2: MNHNS and SASEGT. The CDR3 is made up of 15 amino acids. Here the CDR3 reads CASSVDPGVQETQYF. CDR3 sequence (DNA): TGTGCCAGCAGTGTGGACCCAGGGGTACAAGAGACCCAGTACTTC.

This clonotype occurred once. One end of the junction does not line up with germline, which may come from a read error. This chain uses TRBV7-7 with TRBJ1-3; no firm D call. The CDR3 is 14 residues long. Germline CDR1 SSHAT, CDR2 FNYEAQ (reference sequence). CDR3 loop: CASSPNPGGNTIYF. CDR3 DNA: TGTGCTAGCAGCCCTAATCCGGGAGGAAACACCATATATTTT.

The J gene is TRBJ1-5, the V gene TRBV4-3; D may be TRBD1 (5 bases). The CDR3 totals 15 residues. Between the trimmed V and J ends, which lost 0 bases and 9 bases, there was a span of 15 bases. Germline V gene sequence: CDR1 LGHNA, CDR2 YSLEER. The CDR3 reads CASSQDLGGSLPQHF. As DNA, the CDR3 is TGCGCCAGCAGCCAAGATCTGGGGGGGTCTCTGCCCCAGCATTTT.

The rearrangement uses TRBV6-4 and TRBJ2-1; 11 nucleotides line up with TRBD2. V trimming: 3 bases; J trimming: 4 bases; junction bases outside the gene matches: 2. CDR3 size: 15 residues. Germline lookup yields CDR1 MRHNA and CDR2 SNTAGT. In DNA, the CDR3 is TGTGCCAGCAGTGAGCTAGCGGGGGGATACAATGAGCAGTTCTTC. This gives the protein CASSELAGGYNEQFF.

This clonotype was picked up a small number of times. This chain connects TRBV12-3 or TRBV12-4 to TRBJ1-2, with 8 nucleotides matching TRBD1. This CDR3 contains 15 residues. The V segment lost 7 bases and the J segment 5 bases; nucleotides outside the gene matches: 12. CDR3 sequence: CASTLTGDGTYGYTF. The CDR3 DNA reads TGTGCCAGCACCCTGACAGGGGATGGGACTTATGGCTACACCTTC.

In this sample, this clonotype turned up a few times. V and J are TRBV6-2 or TRBV6-3 and TRBJ1-1; D not certain. This CDR3 is 13 amino acids long. Germline V CDR1 and CDR2: MNHEY, SVGEGT. V shed 4 bases and J shed 0 bases, with 6 bases lying between them. This CDR3 is CASSSPLNTEAFF. DNA for the CDR3: TGTGCCAGCAGTTCCCCACTGAACACTGAAGCTTTCTTT.

This clonotype was seen more than once but under ten times. The rearrangement joins TRBV14 to TRBJ2-6; the D gene is possibly TRBD1 (5 bases). CDR1 and CDR2 (germline): SGHDN, FVKESK. Between the trimmed V and J ends, which lost 1 base and 2 bases, there was a span of 9 bases. The CDR3 loop spans 16 amino acids. The CDR3 here is CASSQALGAGANVLTF. CDR3 in DNA: TGTGCCAGCAGCCAAGCCTTAGGGGCTGGGGCCAACGTCCTGACTTTC.

This chain connects TRBV5-4 to TRBJ1-1; D is perhaps TRBD1 (6 bases). The CDR3 length is 13 residues. V was pared by 2 bases and J by 8 bases, with 13 bases between. Germline loops: CDR1 SGHNT, CDR2 YYREEE (reference sequence). The CDR3 loop reads CASSFDRRGEAFF. In nucleotides, the CDR3 is TGTGCCAGCAGCTTCGACAGGAGAGGAGAAGCTTTCTTT.

V is TRBV7-3 and J is TRBJ1-6; D is unclear. The CDR3 is 13 amino acids. The V gene lost 5 bases and the J gene lost 9 bases, with 11 bases spanning the gap. Germline values: CDR1 SGHTA, CDR2 FQGTGA. For the CDR3, the DNA is TGTGCCAGCAGCCCAATGGTCACTTCACCCCTCCACTTT. Its protein product is CASSPMVTSPLHF.

This chain joins TRBV5-4 and TRBJ2-2; TRBD2 matches at 7 bases. This CDR3 has 15 residues. Germline CDR1 and CDR2: SGHNT and YYREEE (reference sequence). V lost 4 bases, J lost 6 bases, and 9 bases stayed unmatched. The CDR3 nucleotides read TGTGCCAGCAGCACCGGACTAGTTGCCTCCGGGGAGCTGTTTTTT. Protein: CASSTGLVASGELFF.

The chain is built from TRBV30 and TRBJ1-2; 8 nucleotides match TRBD1. The CDR3 is 14 amino acids. With 3 bases clipped from V and 3 bases from J, the junction kept 6 bases outside the gene matches. Germline V gene sequence: CDR1 GTSNPN, CDR2 SVGIG (reference sequence). In DNA, the CDR3 is TGTGCCTGGAGGGGACAGGCGAATTACTATGGCTACACCTTC. As protein: CAWRGQANYYGYTF.

The J gene is TRBJ2-3, the V gene TRBV19; 14 positions match TRBD2. V lost 8 bases to trimming and J lost 0 bases; unmatched junction nucleotides: 4. Germline CDR1 and CDR2: LNHDA and SQIVND (reference sequence). The length of the CDR3 is 16 residues. The CDR3 DNA follows: TGTGCCAGTTCAAGGACTAGCGGGGGGAGCACAGATACGCAGTATTTT. Amino acids: CASSRTSGGSTDTQYF.

CDR3 in DNA: TGTGCCAGCAGTGCACAGGGGGTGATCCTGTTTGGTCAGTTCTTC. Encoded protein: CASSAQGVILFGQFF. The V gene is TRBV28, the J gene TRBJ2-1; 8 nucleotides agree with TRBD1. There are 15 residues in the CDR3. The V gene's germline CDR1 is MDHEN and CDR2 SYDVKM. The V gene end was trimmed by 5 bases and the J gene end by 13 bases; junction bases not matched to a gene: 16.

In this sample, this clonotype turned up a few times. V and J are TRBV7-2 and TRBJ2-7, with D hard to call. The CDR3 length is 14 residues. CDR1 and CDR2 from the germline V gene are SGHTA and FQGNSA. V lost 5 bases to trimming and J lost 5 bases, with 16 bases between them. The CDR3 protein is CASSREPIAHEQYF. The DNA of the CDR3 is TGTGCCAGCAGCCGAGAGCCTATAGCTCACGAGCAGTACTTC.

The chain combines TRBV27 with TRBJ1-6; tentatively, D is TRBD1 (6 bases). This CDR3 spans 17 amino acids. V was trimmed by 0 bases and J by 3 bases, leaving 12 bases between them. The germline V gene encodes CDR1 MNHEY and CDR2 SMNVEV (reference sequence). CDR3 nucleotide sequence: TGTGCCAGCAGTTTATCGAGAATGACAGGCTATAATTCACCCCTCCACTTT. As protein: CASSLSRMTGYNSPLHF.

The gene calls are TRBV5-4 and TRBJ2-1; D may be TRBD1 or TRBD2 (5 bases each). Near its end, the DNA agrees better with TRBJ2-7, so the J call may be wrong. The CDR3 sequence is 13 residues long. The germline V gene has CDR1 SGHNT and CDR2 YYREEE (reference sequence). As DNA, the CDR3 is TGTGCCAGCAGCTCACTAGGGGTCTACGAGCAGTACTTC. Translation gives CASSSLGVYEQYF.

The chain carries TRBV18 and TRBJ1-5; D perhaps matches TRBD1 (6 bases). CDR3 size: 14 residues. V was cut by 6 bases and J by 0 bases, with 9 bases left in between. Germline lookup yields CDR1 KGHSH and CDR2 LQKENI. CDR3 protein: CASSYRASNQPQHF. The CDR3 bases are TGTGCCAGCTCCTACAGGGCTAGCAATCAGCCCCAGCATTTT.

In its sample, this clonotype ranks as medium-sized. The rearrangement uses TRBV21-1 and TRBJ2-2; TRBD2 is taken as the D call from the table, unchecked against the DNA. TRBV21-1 is noted as a pseudogene. The CDR3 length is 13 residues. In DNA, the CDR3 is TGTGCCAGCAGCAAACTAGTAATCGGGGAGCTGTTTTTT. It encodes CASSKLVIGELFF.

This chain links TRBV7-2 with TRBJ1-3; TRBD1 agrees at 10 bases. Trimming took 8 bases from V and 2 from J; bases not matched to a gene: 0. The CDR3 has 13 residues. The germline gives CDR1 SGHTA, CDR2 FQGNSA. CDR3 sequence (DNA): TGTGCCAGCGGGACAGGGGCTGGAAACACCATATATTTT. Amino acid sequence: CASGTGAGNTIYF.

By frequency in the sample, this clonotype is medium-sized. Its ends do not fully match the called genes, so a read error is possible. The chain is built from TRBV7-7 and TRBJ1-6; D uncertain. The CDR3 spans 16 residues. Germline V lookup: CDR1 SSHAT, CDR2 FNYEAQ (reference sequence). CDR3 bases: TGTGCTAGCAGCTTAGCGCCCATCTCGGGTAATTCACCCCTCCACTTT. Its protein is CASSLAPISGNSPLHF.

The CDR3 region is CASSLAQGRVRDRAEAFF. CDR3 nucleotides: TGTGCCAGCAGCTTGGCCCAGGGCAGGGTAAGGGATAGGGCTGAAGCTTTCTTT. The gene calls are TRBV5-4 and TRBJ1-1, with a tentative D call TRBD1 (5 bases). In germline, CDR1 is SGHNT, CDR2 YYREEE (reference sequence). CDR3 length: 18 residues. Trimming left V 0 bases short and J 6 bases short, with 24 bases between.

The V call is TRBV4-3, the J call TRBJ2-1, with D unresolved. The V and J ends lost 1 base and 0 bases respectively, with 10 bases between them. There are 16 residues in the CDR3. In germline, CDR1 is LGHNA, CDR2 YSLEER. The CDR3 nucleotides are TGCGCCAGCAGCCAAGTTAAGCCCAGCTCCTACAATGAGCAGTTCTTC. Its translation is CASSQVKPSSYNEQFF.

In this sample, this clonotype is medium-sized (0.01 to 0.1%). Written as DNA, the CDR3 is TGTGCCAGCAGCCCACGGACAGGGGGTAGCAATCAGCCCCAGCATTTT. It is translated as CASSPRTGGSNQPQHF. This chain uses TRBV6-1 with TRBJ1-5; 10 nucleotides agree with TRBD1. V trimming: 6 bases; J trimming: 0 bases; junction bases outside the gene matches: 5. CDR3 length equals 16 residues. The V gene's germline CDR1 is MNHNS and CDR2 SASEGT.

This clonotype showed up just a few times. The chain combines TRBV4-3 with TRBJ1-5, with unresolved D. Looked up from germline, CDR1 is LGHNA and CDR2 is YSLEER. Trimming stripped 0 bases from V and 4 bases from J, with 16 bases between. There are 17 residues in the CDR3. The DNA of the CDR3 is TGCGCCAGCAGCCAAGAACCTCTCGCCCGGGCTAATCAGCCCCAGCATTTT. This gives the protein CASSQEPLARANQPQHF.

The chain employs TRBV7-6 and TRBJ2-5; D unresolved. Germline V lookup: CDR1 SGHVS, CDR2 FNYEAQ. Deletions cut 5 bases from V and 1 base from J, with 8 bases between. The CDR3 has 13 residues. CDR3 in DNA: TGTGCCAGCAGCCCGAGACTCCAAGAGACCCAGTACTTC. Amino acids: CASSPRLQETQYF.

The chain employs TRBV15 and TRBJ2-1, with TRBD1 matching 7 bases. The CDR3 has 14 amino acids. Germline CDR1 is LNHNV and CDR2 is YYDKDF (reference sequence). V trimming: 4 bases; J trimming: 12 bases; junction bases outside the gene matches: 12. CDR3: CATSKLDRESGQFF. The CDR3 nucleotides read TGTGCCACCAGCAAGTTAGACAGGGAAAGCGGGCAGTTCTTC. The full variable domain, in which reference TRBV15 and TRBJ2-1 provide the parts outside the CDR3, is DAMVIQNPRYQVTQFGKPVTLSCSQTLNHNVMYWYQQKSSQAPKLLFHYYDKDFNNEADTPDNFQSRRPNTSFCFLDIRSPGLGDTAMYLCATSKLDRESGQFFGPGTRLTVL.

The V gene is TRBV4-2, the J gene TRBJ2-5; 7 nucleotides line up with TRBD2. Germline V lookup: CDR1 LGHNA, CDR2 YNFKEQ. Germline trimming cut 2 bases from V and 4 bases from J; bases unmatched to any gene: 10. The CDR3 spans 16 residues. CDR3 sequence reads: CASSQTRGDNRETQYF. CDR3 in DNA: TGTGCCAGCAGCCAAACACGGGGGGATAACCGAGAGACCCAGTACTTC.